The present entry profiles one T cell receptor beta chain with its context. Its antigen is unidentified. This CDR3 has 15 amino acids. V shed 2 bases, J shed 1 base, and the junction held 5 bases outside the gene matches. Germline CDR1 reads SGDLS; CDR2 reads YYNGEE. The protocol was immunoSEQ multiplex PCR, while the TCRdb copy is restricted to in-frame clones and leaves out a portion. The sample has 250,000 to 300,000 clones, around 90% seen once. The data are from a study of cytomegalovirus exposure and HLA in healthy donors. General observations from the study: Specificity for CMV antigens was confirmed in vitro for a few of the CMV-associated chains. TCR sequences were mostly rare, though some public TCRs occurred in many donors.

The specimen was PBMCs. This chain connects TRBV9 to TRBJ2-7, with TRBD2 identical over 8 bases. The source is a woman between 18 and 29 years old in good health and CMV-seronegative. The CDR3 sequence is CASSVSPGGSYEQYF. For the CDR3, the DNA is TGTGCCAGCAGCGTGAGTCCGGGGGGGTCCTACGAGCAGTACTTC.